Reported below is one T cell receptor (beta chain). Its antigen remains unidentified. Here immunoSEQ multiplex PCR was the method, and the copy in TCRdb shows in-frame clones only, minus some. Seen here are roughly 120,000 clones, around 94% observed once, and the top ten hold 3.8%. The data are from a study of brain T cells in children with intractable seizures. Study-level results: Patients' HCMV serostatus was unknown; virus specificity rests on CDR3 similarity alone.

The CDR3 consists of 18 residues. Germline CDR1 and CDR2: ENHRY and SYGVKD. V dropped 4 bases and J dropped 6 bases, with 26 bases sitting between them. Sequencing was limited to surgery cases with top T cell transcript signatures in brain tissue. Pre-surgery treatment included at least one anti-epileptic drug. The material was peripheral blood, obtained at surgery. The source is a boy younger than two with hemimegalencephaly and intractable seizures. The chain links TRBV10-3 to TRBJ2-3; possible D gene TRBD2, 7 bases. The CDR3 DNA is TGTGCCATCAGTGGCCAGCTAGGGGGAGGGCCTGTTTCGGATACGCAGTATTTT. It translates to CAISGQLGGGPVSDTQYF.